The 5 T cell receptor beta chains given below trace back to one sample, sequenced in a study of blood T cell repertoires in COVID-19. The table came from immunoSEQ multiplex PCR; TCRdb's copy has only in-frame clones and leaves some out. Of about 73,000 clones listed, approximately 80% are singletons. Sequencing was carried out using peripheral blood. The receptors come from a man aged 80 or over with active or convalescent COVID-19.

The chain carries TRBV4-2 and TRBJ1-5, with a possible D match to TRBD1 (6 bases). Per the germline V gene, CDR1 is LGHNA and CDR2 is YNFKEQ. V was clipped by 4 bases and J by 1 base, with 8 bases between them. The CDR3 has 14 amino acids. CDR3 nucleotides: TGTGCCAGCAGCCTTGGACAGAGCAATCAGCCCCAGCATTTT. It translates to CASSLGQSNQPQHF.

This clone was recorded only once. The chain combines TRBV10-3 with TRBJ2-2, with a possible D match to TRBD1 (5 bases). CDR1 and CDR2 (germline): ENHRY, SYGVKD. The V end was cut by 0 bases, the J end by 6 bases, with 17 bases between. The CDR3 loop spans 17 amino acids. CDR3 coding DNA: TGTGCCATCAGTGAGTCTGTGGCAGGGTCCGCGTCCGGGGAGCTGTTTTTT. Protein product: CAISESVAGSASGELFF.

The chain uses TRBV27 and TRBJ2-5; tentative D call: TRBD2 (5 bases). Trimming pared 5 bases from V and 7 bases from J, leaving 23 bases between. The CDR3 sequence is 16 residues long. Germline CDR1 is MNHEY and CDR2 is SMNVEV (reference sequence). The CDR3: CASSQTPDSERGTQYF. CDR3 nucleotide sequence: TGTGCCAGCAGTCAAACTCCGGACTCGGAGAGAGGGACCCAGTACTTC.

The rearrangement joins TRBV5-1 to TRBJ1-1, with a weak D call TRBD1 (5 bases). The CDR3 contains 17 residues. Trimming left V 0 bases short and J 0 bases short, with 15 bases between. Germline CDR1 is SGHRS and CDR2 is YFSETQ. CDR3: CASSLGSRVGVNTEAFF. The CDR3, as DNA: TGCGCCAGCAGCTTGGGGTCCAGGGTAGGGGTGAACACTGAAGCTTTCTTT.

The genes are TRBV4-2 and TRBJ2-3; 8 bases match TRBD2. Germline CDR1 LGHNA, CDR2 YNFKEQ. Unmatched junction bases numbered 6, after V lost 2 bases and J lost 2 bases. The CDR3 runs 16 residues. This CDR3 reads CASSQRRTSSTDTQYF. The CDR3 DNA is TGTGCCAGCAGCCAACGACGGACTAGCTCCACAGATACGCAGTATTTT.